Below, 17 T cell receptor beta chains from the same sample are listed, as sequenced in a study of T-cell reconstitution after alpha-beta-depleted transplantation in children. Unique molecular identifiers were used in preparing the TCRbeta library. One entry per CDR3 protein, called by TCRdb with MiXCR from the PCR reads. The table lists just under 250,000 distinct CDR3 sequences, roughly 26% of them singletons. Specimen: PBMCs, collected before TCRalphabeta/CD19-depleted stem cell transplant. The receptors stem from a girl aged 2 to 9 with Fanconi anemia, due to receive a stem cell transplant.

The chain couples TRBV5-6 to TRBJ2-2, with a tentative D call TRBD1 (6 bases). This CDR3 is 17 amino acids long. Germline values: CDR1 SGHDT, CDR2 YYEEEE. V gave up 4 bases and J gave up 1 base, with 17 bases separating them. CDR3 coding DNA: TGTGCCAGCAGCCCGGTACGACAGGCGCTGAACACCGGGGAGCTGTTTTTT. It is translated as CASSPVRQALNTGELFF.

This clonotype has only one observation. For the CDR3, the DNA is TGTGCCAGCTCACCCCAGAGATTCAATCAGCCCCAGCATTTT. As protein: CASSPQRFNQPQHF. The chain carries TRBV18 and TRBJ1-5; D remains unclear. There are 14 residues in the CDR3. Trimming stripped 3 bases from V and 3 bases from J, with 9 bases between. CDR1 is KGHSH, CDR2 LQKENI, per germline.

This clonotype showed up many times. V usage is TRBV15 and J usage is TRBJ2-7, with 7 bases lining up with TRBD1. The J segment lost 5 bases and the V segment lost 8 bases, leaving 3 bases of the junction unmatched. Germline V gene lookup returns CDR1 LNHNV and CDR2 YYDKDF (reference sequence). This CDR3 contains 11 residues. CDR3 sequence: CATRDRDEQYF. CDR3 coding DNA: TGTGCCACCCGAGACAGGGACGAGCAGTACTTC.

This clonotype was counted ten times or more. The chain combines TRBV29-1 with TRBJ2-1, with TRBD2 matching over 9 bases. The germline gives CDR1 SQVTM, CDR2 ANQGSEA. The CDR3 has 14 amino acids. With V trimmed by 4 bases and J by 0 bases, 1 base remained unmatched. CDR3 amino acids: CSVGSGSSYNEQFF. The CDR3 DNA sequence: TGCAGCGTTGGTAGCGGGAGCTCCTACAATGAGCAGTTCTTC.

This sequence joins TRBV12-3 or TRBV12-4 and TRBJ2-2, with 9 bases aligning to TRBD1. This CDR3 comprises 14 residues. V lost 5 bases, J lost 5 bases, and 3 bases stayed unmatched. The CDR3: CASSTQGATGELFF. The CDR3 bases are TGTGCCAGCAGTACACAGGGGGCGACCGGGGAGCTGTTTTTT.

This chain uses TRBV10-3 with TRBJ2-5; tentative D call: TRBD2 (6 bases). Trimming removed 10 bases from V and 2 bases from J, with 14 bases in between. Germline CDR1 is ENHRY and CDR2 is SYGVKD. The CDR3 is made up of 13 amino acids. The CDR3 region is CATGDRNQETQYF. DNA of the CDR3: TGTGCCACGGGGGATAGAAATCAAGAGACCCAGTACTTC.

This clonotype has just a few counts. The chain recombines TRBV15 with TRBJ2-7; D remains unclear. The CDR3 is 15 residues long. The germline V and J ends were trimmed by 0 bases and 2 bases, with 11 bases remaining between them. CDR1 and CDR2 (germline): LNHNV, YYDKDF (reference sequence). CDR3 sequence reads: CATSRDPGFTYEQYF. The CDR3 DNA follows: TGTGCCACCAGCAGAGATCCCGGGTTCACCTACGAGCAGTACTTC.

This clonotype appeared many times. The CDR3 DNA is TGTGCCAGCTCACCAGATCGACAGACAACTAATGAAAAACTGTTTTTT. As protein: CASSPDRQTTNEKLFF. The chain carries TRBV18 and TRBJ1-4; maybe TRBD1 (5 bases). Trimming shortened V by 2 bases and J by 0 bases, and 10 bases separated the two germline ends. Germline assignment: CDR1 KGHSH and CDR2 LQKENI. CDR3 length: 16 residues.

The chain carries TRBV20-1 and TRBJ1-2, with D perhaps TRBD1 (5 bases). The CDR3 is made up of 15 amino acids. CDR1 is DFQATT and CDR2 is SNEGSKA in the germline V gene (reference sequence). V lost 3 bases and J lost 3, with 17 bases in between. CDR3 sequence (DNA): TGCAGTGCTAGCGGTGGCAGGGCTCCCTACTATGGCTACACCTTC. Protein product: CSASGGRAPYYGYTF.

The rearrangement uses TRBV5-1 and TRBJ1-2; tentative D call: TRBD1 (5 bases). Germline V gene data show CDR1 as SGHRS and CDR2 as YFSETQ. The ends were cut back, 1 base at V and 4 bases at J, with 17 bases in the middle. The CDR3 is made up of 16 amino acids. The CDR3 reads CASSLPQGLPFYGYTF. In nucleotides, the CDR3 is TGCGCCAGCAGCTTGCCCCAGGGTCTACCTTTCTATGGCTACACCTTC.

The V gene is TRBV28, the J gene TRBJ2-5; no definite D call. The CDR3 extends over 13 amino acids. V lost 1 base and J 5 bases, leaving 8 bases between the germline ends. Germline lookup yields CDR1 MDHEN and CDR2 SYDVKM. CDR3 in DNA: TGTGCCAGCAGTTTATTTCTCGGGGAGACCCAGTACTTC. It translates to CASSLFLGETQYF.

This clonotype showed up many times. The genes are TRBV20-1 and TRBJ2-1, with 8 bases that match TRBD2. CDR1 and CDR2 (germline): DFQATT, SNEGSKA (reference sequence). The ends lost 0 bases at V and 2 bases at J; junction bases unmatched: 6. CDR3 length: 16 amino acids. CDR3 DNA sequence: TGCAGTGCTAGAGATATAGCGGGACACACCTACAATGAGCAGTTCTTC. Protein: CSARDIAGHTYNEQFF.

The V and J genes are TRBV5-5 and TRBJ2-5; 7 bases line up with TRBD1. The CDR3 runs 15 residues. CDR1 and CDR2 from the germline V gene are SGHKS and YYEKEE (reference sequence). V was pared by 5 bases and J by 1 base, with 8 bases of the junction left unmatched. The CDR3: CASRRPGTAQETQYF. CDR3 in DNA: TGTGCCAGCAGACGACCCGGGACAGCCCAAGAGACCCAGTACTTC. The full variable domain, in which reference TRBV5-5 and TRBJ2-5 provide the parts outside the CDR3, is DAGVTQSPTHLIKTRGQQVTLRCSPISGHKSVSWYQQVLGQGPQFIFQYYEKEERGRGNFPDRFSARQFPNYSSELNVNALLLGDSALYLCASRRPGTAQETQYFGPGTRLLVL.

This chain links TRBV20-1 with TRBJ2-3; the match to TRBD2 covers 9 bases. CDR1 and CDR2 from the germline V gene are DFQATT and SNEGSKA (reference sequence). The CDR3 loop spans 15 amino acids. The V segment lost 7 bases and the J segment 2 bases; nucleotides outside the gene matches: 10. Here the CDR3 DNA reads TGCAGTGTTCGTAGTCTAGCGGGGTTCACAGATACGCAGTATTTT. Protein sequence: CSVRSLAGFTDTQYF.

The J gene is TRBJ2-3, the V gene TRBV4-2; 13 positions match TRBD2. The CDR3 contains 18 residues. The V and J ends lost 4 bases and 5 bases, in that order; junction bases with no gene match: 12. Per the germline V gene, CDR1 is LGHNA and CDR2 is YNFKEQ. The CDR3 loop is CASSRTALAGGHQDTQYF. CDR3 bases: TGTGCCAGCAGCCGGACCGCACTAGCGGGGGGGCATCAAGATACGCAGTATTTT.

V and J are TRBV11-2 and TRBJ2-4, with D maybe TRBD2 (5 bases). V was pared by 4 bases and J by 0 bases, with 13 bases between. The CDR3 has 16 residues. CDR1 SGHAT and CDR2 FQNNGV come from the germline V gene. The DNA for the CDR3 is TGTGCCAGCAGCTCCCCCGGAGGATTAGCCAAAAACATTCAGTACTTC. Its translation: CASSSPGGLAKNIQYF.

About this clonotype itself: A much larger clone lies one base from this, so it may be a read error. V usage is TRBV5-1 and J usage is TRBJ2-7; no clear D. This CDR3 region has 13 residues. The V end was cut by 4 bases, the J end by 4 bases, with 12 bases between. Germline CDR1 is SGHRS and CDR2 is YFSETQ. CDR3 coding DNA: TGCGCCAGCAGCCCCACACCGGGTTACGAGCAGTACTTC. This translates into CASSPTPGYEQYF.